The 21 T cell receptor beta chains presented below share a single source sample, sequenced in a study of glioma-infiltrating T cells. The iRepertoire nested amplicon-rescue multiplex PCR amplified TCR alpha and beta CDR3s from RNA. One entry per CDR3 protein, called by TCRdb with MiXCR from the multiplex PCR reads. The profile shows about 210,000 distinct CDR3 sequences, around 30% of them singletons. The specimen was glioma tissue, nonneoplastic brain tissue, or PBMCs (not recorded which). All receptors derive from a human donor with low-grade glioma or glioblastoma, undergoing nonglioma brain surgery, or in good health (not recorded which).

Ten or more counts support this clonotype. V is TRBV27 and J is TRBJ2-7, with TRBD1 matching over 9 bases. Trimming at V came to 8 bases and at J to 7 bases, leaving 9 bases not matched to a gene. CDR3 length: 13 residues. Germline lookup yields CDR1 MNHEY and CDR2 SMNVEV (reference sequence). CDR3 in DNA: TGTGCCAGCGGCTGGACAGGGGTAGCGGAGCAGTACTTC. Residues: CASGWTGVAEQYF.

The rearrangement uses TRBV15 and TRBJ1-5; TRBD1 is a possible D gene (6 bases). Germline CDR1 is LNHNV and CDR2 is YYDKDF (reference sequence). The CDR3 consists of 16 residues. V lost 3 bases, J lost 5 bases, and 17 bases lay in between. CDR3 bases: TGTGCCACCAGCAGGGGGGCTTTAGGGTACGATCAGCCCCAGCATTTT. Encoded protein: CATSRGALGYDQPQHF.

At least ten counts were recorded for this clonotype. The V and J genes are TRBV20-1 and TRBJ1-1; TRBD1 matches 8 bases. This CDR3 is built from 12 residues. CDR1 is DFQATT and CDR2 is SNEGSKA in the germline V gene (reference sequence). V lost 0 bases and J lost 7; bases outside the gene matches: 1. CDR3 sequence reads: CSAREDRVEAFF. CDR3 DNA sequence: TGCAGTGCTAGAGAGGACAGGGTTGAAGCTTTCTTT.

This clonotype has a count of ten or more. V and J are TRBV18 and TRBJ2-1, with 7 bases lining up with TRBD2. Looked up from germline, CDR1 is KGHSH and CDR2 is LQKENI. Trimming cost V 3 bases and J 5 bases; bases outside gene matches: 10. The CDR3 covers 16 residues. In DNA, the CDR3 is TGTGCCAGCTCACCGATGAGCGGGGTCATTGACAATGAGCAGTTCTTC. This translates into CASSPMSGVIDNEQFF.

Regarding this clonotype: A much more abundant neighbour one base away suggests this may be a read error. V is TRBV5-6 and J is TRBJ1-1; D remains ambiguous. The CDR3 extends over 12 amino acids. Germline CDR1 and CDR2: SGHDT and YYEEEE. The chain's CDR3 is CASSLASYEALF. The CDR3 DNA sequence: TGTGCCAGCAGCTTGGCCAGTTATGAAGCTCTCTTT.

This clonotype was found once. This rearrangement joins TRBV4-1 to TRBJ1-2; 7 positions match TRBD1. Germline CDR1 MGHRA, CDR2 YSYEKL. The CDR3 extends over 15 amino acids. V lost 2 bases to trimming and J lost 2 bases; unmatched junction nucleotides: 5. CDR3 DNA: TGCGCCAGCAGCCAACCCAGACAGGGAAACTATGGCTACACCTTC. Encoded protein: CASSQPRQGNYGYTF.

The rearrangement uses TRBV30 and TRBJ1-1; D is unclear. The CDR3 consists of 14 residues. The germline CDR1 and CDR2 sequences are GTSNPN and SVGIG (reference sequence). The V end was cut by 2 bases, the J end by 4 bases, with 14 bases between. CDR3 sequence: CAWSTTLVGTEAFF. The CDR3 nucleotides read TGTGCCTGGAGTACCACCCTGGTGGGCACTGAAGCTTTCTTT.

A remark on this clonotype: One end of the junction is discordant with germline, which a read error may explain. The gene calls are TRBV12-3 or TRBV12-4 and TRBJ1-5; D is ambiguous. The length of the CDR3 is 14 residues. As DNA, the CDR3 is TGTGCCAGCAGTTTCGGGCAGTTCAATCAGACCCAGCATTTT. It yields the protein CASSFGQFNQTQHF.

The gene calls are TRBV6-2 or TRBV6-3 and TRBJ2-2; TRBD2 is a possible D gene (6 bases). Germline assignment: CDR1 MNHEY and CDR2 SVGEGT. The CDR3 is 15 residues long. V dropped 8 bases and J dropped 1 base, with 14 bases sitting between them. CDR3 sequence: CASLGEVLNTGELFF. CDR3 nucleotide sequence: TGTGCCAGCCTGGGGGAGGTACTGAACACCGGGGAGCTGTTTTTT.

Ten or more counts support this clonotype. The J gene is TRBJ2-1, the V gene TRBV7-6; TRBD2 aligns across 8 bases. Trimming at V came to 2 bases and at J to 2 bases, leaving 5 bases not matched to a gene. Looked up from germline, CDR1 is SGHVS and CDR2 is FNYEAQ. This CDR3 has 16 residues. The CDR3 region has the DNA TGTGCCAGCAGCTTATACCCGGGAGGGGCCTACAATGAGCAGTTCTTC. Amino acid sequence: CASSLYPGGAYNEQFF. Using reference TRBV7-6 and TRBJ2-1 for the parts outside the CDR3, the full variable domain is GAGVSQSPRYKVTKRGQDVALRCDPISGHVSLYWYRQALGQGPEFLTYFNYEAQQDKSGLPNDRFSAERPEGSISTLTIQRTEQRDSAMYRCASSLYPGGAYNEQFFGPGTRLTVL.

This clonotype has ten or more counts. The V and J genes are TRBV20-1 and TRBJ2-3; 7 positions match TRBD2. CDR1 and CDR2 (germline): DFQATT, SNEGSKA (reference sequence). The CDR3 length is 14 residues. Losses at the gene ends were 1 base for V and 3 bases for J; bases not matched to a gene: 4. CDR3 amino acids: CSARAASGTDTQYF. The CDR3 coding sequence is TGCAGTGCTAGAGCCGCTAGCGGTACAGATACGCAGTATTTT.

About this clonotype: The junction shows a germline mismatch at one end, possibly a read error. J is TRBJ2-1 and V is TRBV7-9; 11 bases match TRBD1. This CDR3 comprises 14 residues. CDR1 and CDR2 from the germline V gene are SEHNR and FQNEAQ (reference sequence). The CDR3 DNA is TGTGCCAGCAGCGGGACAGGGGGTTACAATGAGCGGTTCTTC. Translated, it gives CASSGTGGYNERFF.

About this clonotype: This may stem from a read error, because a much larger clone lies one nucleotide away. CDR3 region: CASSLDSRPGTEYF. The DNA of the CDR3 is TGTGCCAGCAGCTTAGACTCCAGGCCGGGGACCGAGTACTTC. The chain employs TRBV7-6 and TRBJ2-5; D may match TRBD1 or TRBD2 (5 bases each). The germline V gene encodes CDR1 SGHVS and CDR2 FNYEAQ. The CDR3 contains 14 residues.

With respect to this clonotype: A much larger clone sits a single nucleotide away, making a read error possible. The chain links TRBV29-1 to TRBJ2-1; D remains ambiguous. The CDR3 extends over 11 amino acids. Deletions cut 5 bases from V and 3 bases from J, with 5 bases between. The germline gives CDR1 SQVTM, CDR2 ANQGSEA. The CDR3 DNA reads as TGCAGCGTTATCGACTACAATGAGCAGTTCTTC. Residues: CSVIDYNEQFF.

The genes are TRBV7-9 and TRBJ2-7; no definite D call. V lost 4 bases, J lost 5 bases, and 6 bases lay in between. The length of the CDR3 is 11 residues. Looked up from germline, CDR1 is SEHNR and CDR2 is FQNEAQ (reference sequence). The DNA of the CDR3 is TGTGCCAGCAGCTCTTACCACGAGCAGTACTTC. Its protein is CASSSYHEQYF.

This clonotype was seen at least ten times. This rearrangement joins TRBV7-8 to TRBJ2-1; D is possibly TRBD2 (5 bases). V was shortened by 4 bases and J by 0 bases, with 13 bases between the two germline ends. Germline V CDR1 and CDR2: SGHVS, FQNEAQ. The CDR3 is 16 amino acids. The CDR3 coding sequence is TGTGCCAGCAGCTACGACTACCGAAGCTCCTACAATGAGCAGTTCTTC. Residues: CASSYDYRSSYNEQFF.

This clonotype was seen repeatedly, ten times or more. The chain uses TRBV29-1 and TRBJ1-1; 8 positions agree with TRBD1. V lost 6 bases and J lost 4; bases outside the gene matches: 7. The CDR3 spans 13 residues. CDR1 and CDR2 from the germline V gene are SQVTM and ANQGSEA. DNA of the CDR3: TGCAGCGTGGAAACAGGGGGTAGCACTGAAGCTTTCTTT. The encoded protein is CSVETGGSTEAFF.

This clonotype was detected a few times. V is TRBV18 and J is TRBJ2-5; D remains unclear. The CDR3 is made up of 13 amino acids. V was trimmed by 3 bases and J by 1 base, leaving 6 bases between them. Germline lookup yields CDR1 KGHSH and CDR2 LQKENI. Written as DNA, the CDR3 is TGTGCCAGCTCACCGAGGATCCAAGAGACCCAGTACTTC. The encoded protein is CASSPRIQETQYF.

The sample holds a few counts of this clonotype. V is TRBV4-2 and J is TRBJ2-1; 9 bases are a match to TRBD2. CDR1 is LGHNA and CDR2 is YNFKEQ in the germline V gene. The CDR3 runs to 18 residues. With V trimmed by 2 bases and J by 8 bases, 16 bases remained unmatched. This chain's CDR3 is CASSQHVGTSGFLDEQFF. For the CDR3, the DNA is TGTGCCAGCAGCCAACACGTGGGAACTAGCGGGTTCTTGGATGAGCAGTTCTTC.

This clonotype has a handful of counts. The chain is built from TRBV5-4 and TRBJ2-5; no firm D call. Germline-derived CDR1 and CDR2 are SGHNT and YYREEE (reference sequence). The CDR3 has 16 residues. Trimming removed 2 bases at V and 2 bases at J, with 16 bases between. This CDR3 is CASSFIGWPPQETQYF. The CDR3 DNA is TGTGCCAGCAGCTTTATAGGTTGGCCACCACAAGAGACCCAGTACTTC.

The chain's CDR3 is CASSSANPYEQYF. CDR3 coding DNA: TGTGCCAGCAGCTCCGCTAACCCCTACGAGCAGTACTTC. This chain connects TRBV7-2 to TRBJ2-7; D remains ambiguous. The CDR3 sequence is 13 residues long. Germline-derived CDR1 and CDR2 are SGHTA and FQGNSA. Trimming stripped 4 bases from V and 2 bases from J, with 9 bases between.